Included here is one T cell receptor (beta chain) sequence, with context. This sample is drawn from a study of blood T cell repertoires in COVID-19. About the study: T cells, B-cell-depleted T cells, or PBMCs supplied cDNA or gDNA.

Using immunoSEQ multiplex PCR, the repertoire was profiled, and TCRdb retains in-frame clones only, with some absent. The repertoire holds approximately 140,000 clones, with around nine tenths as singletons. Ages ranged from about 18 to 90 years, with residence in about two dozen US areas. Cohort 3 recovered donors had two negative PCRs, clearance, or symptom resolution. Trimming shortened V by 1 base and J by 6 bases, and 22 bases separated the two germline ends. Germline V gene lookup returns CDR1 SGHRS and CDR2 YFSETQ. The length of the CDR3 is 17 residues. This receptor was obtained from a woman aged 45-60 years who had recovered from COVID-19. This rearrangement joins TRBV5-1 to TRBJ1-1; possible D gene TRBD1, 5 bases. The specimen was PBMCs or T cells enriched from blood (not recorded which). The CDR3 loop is CASSLRRDSDLSSEAFF. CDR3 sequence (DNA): TGCGCCAGCAGCTTGCGCCGGGACTCCGACTTATCCTCTGAAGCTTTCTTT.